These 7 T cell receptor beta chains were sequenced from one sample in a study of metastatic and nonmetastatic thyroid tumors. Using MiXCR, TCRdb reanalyzed the PCR reads. The sample has about 48,000 clones, roughly a fifth seen once. Not a single patient had been given any form of treatment at any point before undergoing thyroid surgery. Sequencing was carried out using blood. These receptors were collected from a male donor with papillary thyroid cancer or a benign thyroid nodule (not recorded which). Some clones in this sample may be carry-over from other donors' samples.

The J gene is TRBJ2-2, the V gene TRBV9, with D perhaps matching TRBD1 (5 bases). Germline CDR1 and CDR2: SGDLS and YYNGEE. The V end lost 6 bases, the J end lost 5 bases, and 23 bases lay between the germline ends. The CDR3 loop spans 17 amino acids. CDR3 amino acids: CASNSAGSFIGTGELFF. The CDR3 coding sequence is TGTGCCAGCAATTCGGCAGGGTCGTTTATCGGAACCGGGGAGCTGTTTTTT.

This clone was seen many times. The V call is TRBV12-3 or TRBV12-4, the J call TRBJ2-2; 9 bases align to TRBD2. After removal of 5 bases from V and 2 bases from J, the junction contained 6 bases not matched to a gene. The length of the CDR3 is 16 residues. Here the CDR3 reads CASSPPSGANTGELFF. The CDR3 nucleotides are TGTGCCAGCAGTCCACCTAGCGGGGCAAACACCGGGGAGCTGTTTTTT.

The chain has TRBV28 and TRBJ2-7; 7 nucleotides line up with TRBD1. Germline CDR1 is MDHEN and CDR2 is SYDVKM. CDR3 size: 14 residues. J lost 0 bases, V lost 8 bases, and 7 bases had no gene match. The CDR3 DNA reads TGTGCCAGCCAGCGGCCAGGGGGCTCCTACGAGCAGTACTTC. Translated: CASQRPGGSYEQYF. Looking up the rest from reference TRBV28 and TRBJ2-7 gives the full variable domain: DVKVTQSSRYLVKRTGEKVFLECVQDMDHENMFWYRQDPGLGLRLIYFSYDVKMKEKGDIPEGYSVSREKKERFSLILESASTNQTSMYLCASQRPGGSYEQYFGPGTRLTVT.

There are many counts of this clone. The V and J genes are TRBV5-6 and TRBJ1-1; 7 bases align to TRBD1. Germline V lookup: CDR1 SGHDT, CDR2 YYEEEE. Trimming cost V 4 bases and J 5 bases; bases outside gene matches: 8. The CDR3 contains 14 residues. CDR3 region: CASSGRTGRTEAFF. CDR3 bases: TGTGCCAGCAGCGGACGGACAGGACGTACTGAAGCTTTCTTT.

This clone has only a few counts. The junction shows a germline mismatch at one end, possibly a read error. The sample has other DNA sequences that encode this CDR3 too. This rearrangement joins TRBV12-5 to TRBJ2-5; perhaps TRBD2 as D (5 bases). Germline V gene sequence: CDR1 LGHNT, CDR2 FRNRAP. There are 15 residues in the CDR3. For the CDR3, the DNA is TGTGCTAGTGGTTTGGGAGAGGGTGACCAAGAGACTCAGTACTTC. Protein: CASGLGEGDQETQYF. Full variable domain (remainder filled in from reference TRBV12-5 and TRBJ2-5): DARVTQTPRHKVTEMGQEVTMRCQPILGHNTVFWYRQTMMQGLELLAYFRNRAPLDDSGMPKDRFSAEMPDATLATLKIQPSEPRDSAVYFCASGLGEGDQETQYFGPGTRLLVL.

This clone was counted many times. V usage is TRBV4-1 and J usage is TRBJ2-5; 14 bases align to TRBD2. The junction had 9 bases not matched to a gene; V was cut back by 4 bases and J by 5 bases. The CDR3 loop spans 17 amino acids. In germline, CDR1 is MGHRA, CDR2 YSYEKL. CDR3 DNA: TGCGCCAGCAGCCGCTGGGGGACTAGCGGGAGTGGGGAGACCCAGTACTTC. The encoded protein is CASSRWGTSGSGETQYF.

The rearrangement joins TRBV20-1 to TRBJ2-1; D gene uncertain. Trimming pared 7 bases from V and 12 bases from J, leaving 19 bases between. The CDR3 loop spans 12 amino acids. Germline CDR1 and CDR2: DFQATT and SNEGSKA (reference sequence). CDR3 sequence (DNA): TGCAGTGGATCAGACCCCCCGAACTCGCAGTTCTTC. The encoded protein is CSGSDPPNSQFF.